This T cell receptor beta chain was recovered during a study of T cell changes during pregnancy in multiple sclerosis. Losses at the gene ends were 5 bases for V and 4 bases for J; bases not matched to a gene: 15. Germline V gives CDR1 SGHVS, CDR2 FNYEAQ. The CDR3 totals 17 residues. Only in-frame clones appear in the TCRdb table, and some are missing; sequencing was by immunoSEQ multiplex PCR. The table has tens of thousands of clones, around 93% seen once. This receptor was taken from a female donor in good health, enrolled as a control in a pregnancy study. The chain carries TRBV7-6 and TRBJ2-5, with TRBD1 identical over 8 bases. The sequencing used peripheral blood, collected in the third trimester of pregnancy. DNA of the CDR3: TGTGCCAGCAGCCCCGGAAACTCTTTGACAGGGGTAGAGACCCAGTACTTC. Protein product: CASSPGNSLTGVETQYF.